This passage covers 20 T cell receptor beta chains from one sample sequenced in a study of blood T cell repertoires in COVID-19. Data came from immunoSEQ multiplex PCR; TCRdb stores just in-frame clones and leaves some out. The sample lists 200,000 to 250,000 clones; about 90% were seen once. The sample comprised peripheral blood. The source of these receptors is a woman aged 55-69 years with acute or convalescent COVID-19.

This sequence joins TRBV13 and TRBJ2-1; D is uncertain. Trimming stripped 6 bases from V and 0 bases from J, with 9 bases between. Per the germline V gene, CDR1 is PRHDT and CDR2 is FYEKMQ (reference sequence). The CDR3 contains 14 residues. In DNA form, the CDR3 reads TGTGCCAGCAGAGAGATTAGCTCCTACAATGAGCAGTTCTTC. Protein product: CASREISSYNEQFF.

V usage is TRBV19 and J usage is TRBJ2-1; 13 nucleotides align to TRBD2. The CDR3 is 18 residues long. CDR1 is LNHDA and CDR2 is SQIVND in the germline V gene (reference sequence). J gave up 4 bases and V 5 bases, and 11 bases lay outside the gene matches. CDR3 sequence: CASSAPGTSGDFYNEQFF. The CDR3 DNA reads TGTGCCAGTAGTGCCCCGGGGACTAGCGGGGATTTTTACAATGAGCAGTTCTTC.

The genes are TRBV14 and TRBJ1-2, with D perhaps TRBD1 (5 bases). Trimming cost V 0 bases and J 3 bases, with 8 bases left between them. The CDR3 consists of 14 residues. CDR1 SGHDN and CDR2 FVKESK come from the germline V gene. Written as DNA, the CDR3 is TGTGCCAGCAGCCAAGAGTGGGGCTACTATGGCTACACCTTC. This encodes CASSQEWGYYGYTF.

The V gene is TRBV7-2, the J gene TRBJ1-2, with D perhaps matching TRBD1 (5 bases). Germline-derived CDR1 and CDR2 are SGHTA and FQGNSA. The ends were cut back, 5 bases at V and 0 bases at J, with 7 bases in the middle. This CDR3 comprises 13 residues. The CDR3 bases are TGTGCCAGCAGCGGAGGGGCTAACTATGGCTACACCTTC. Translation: CASSGGANYGYTF.

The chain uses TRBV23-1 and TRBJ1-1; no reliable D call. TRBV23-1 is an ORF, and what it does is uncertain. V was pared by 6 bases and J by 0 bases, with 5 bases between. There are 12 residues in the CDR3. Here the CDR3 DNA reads TGCGCCAGCAGGAGCATGAACACTGAAGCTTTCTTT. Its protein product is CASRSMNTEAFF.

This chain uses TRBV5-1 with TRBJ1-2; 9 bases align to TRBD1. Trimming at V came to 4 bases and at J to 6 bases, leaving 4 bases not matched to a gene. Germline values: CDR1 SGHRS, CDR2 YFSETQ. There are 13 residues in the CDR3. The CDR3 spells CASSRGQGNGYTF. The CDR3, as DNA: TGCGCCAGCAGCCGCGGACAGGGGAATGGCTACACCTTC.

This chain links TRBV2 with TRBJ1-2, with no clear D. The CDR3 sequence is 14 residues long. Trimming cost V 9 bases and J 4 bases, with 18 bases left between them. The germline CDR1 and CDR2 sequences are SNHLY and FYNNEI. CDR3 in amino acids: CARSDPRGSYGYTF. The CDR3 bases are TGTGCCAGGTCAGATCCCCGGGGAAGCTATGGCTACACCTTC. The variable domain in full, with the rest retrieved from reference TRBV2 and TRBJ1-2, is EPEVTQTPSHQVTQMGQEVILRCVPISNHLYFYWYRQILGQKVEFLVSFYNNEISEKSEIFDDQFSVERPDGSNFTLKIRSTKLEDSAMYFCARSDPRGSYGYTFGSGTRLTVV.

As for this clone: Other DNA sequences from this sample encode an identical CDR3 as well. Here the CDR3 reads CASSYSEGLNTEAFF. The CDR3, as DNA: TGTGCCAGCAGTTACTCTGAGGGTTTGAACACTGAAGCTTTCTTT. V is TRBV6-5 and J is TRBJ1-1; D is uncertain. The CDR3 runs to 15 residues. Germline CDR1 and CDR2: MNHEY and SVGAGI. The V and J ends lost 0 bases and 0 bases respectively, with 8 bases between them.

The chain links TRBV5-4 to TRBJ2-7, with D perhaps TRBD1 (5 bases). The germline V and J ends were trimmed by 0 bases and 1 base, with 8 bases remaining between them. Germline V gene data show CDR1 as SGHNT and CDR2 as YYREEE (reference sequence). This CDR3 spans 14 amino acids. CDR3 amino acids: CASSLGSGSYEQYF. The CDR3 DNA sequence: TGTGCCAGCAGCTTGGGTTCAGGGTCCTACGAGCAGTACTTC.

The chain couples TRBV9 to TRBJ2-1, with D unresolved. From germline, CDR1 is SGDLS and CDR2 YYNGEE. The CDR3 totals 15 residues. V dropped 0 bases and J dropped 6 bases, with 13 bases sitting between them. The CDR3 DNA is TGTGCCAGCAGCGTAGGCTCAGTAGGCGGCAATGAGCAGTTCTTC. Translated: CASSVGSVGGNEQFF.

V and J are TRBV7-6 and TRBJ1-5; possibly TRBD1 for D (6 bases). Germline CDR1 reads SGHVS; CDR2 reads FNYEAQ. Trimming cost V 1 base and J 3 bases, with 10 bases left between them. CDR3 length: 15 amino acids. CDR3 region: CASSLEAGDNQPQHF. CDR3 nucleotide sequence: TGTGCCAGCAGCTTAGAGGCAGGGGACAATCAGCCCCAGCATTTT.

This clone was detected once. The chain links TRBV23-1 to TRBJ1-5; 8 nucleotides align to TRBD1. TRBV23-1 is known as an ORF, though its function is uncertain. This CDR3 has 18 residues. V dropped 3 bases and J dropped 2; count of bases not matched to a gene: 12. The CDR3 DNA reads TGCGCCAGCAGTCACCTCTACAGGGGGGACGAAGGCAATCAGCCCCAGCATTTT. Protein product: CASSHLYRGDEGNQPQHF.

In nucleotides, the CDR3 is TGCGCCAGCAGCTTGGACTTCCTGGGACAGCCCGGGCAGTACTTC. It codes for CASSLDFLGQPGQYF. The chain combines TRBV5-1 with TRBJ2-7, with TRBD1 identical over 7 bases. The CDR3 consists of 15 residues. Trimming at V came to 0 bases and at J to 9 bases, leaving 12 bases not matched to a gene. Germline assignment: CDR1 SGHRS and CDR2 YFSETQ.

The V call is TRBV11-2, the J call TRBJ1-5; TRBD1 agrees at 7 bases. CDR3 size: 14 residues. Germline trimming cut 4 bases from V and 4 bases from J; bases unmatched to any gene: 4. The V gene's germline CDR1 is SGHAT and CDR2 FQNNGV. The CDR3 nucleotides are TGTGCCAGCAGCTGGGACAGTCCGAATCAGCCCCAGCATTTT. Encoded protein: CASSWDSPNQPQHF.

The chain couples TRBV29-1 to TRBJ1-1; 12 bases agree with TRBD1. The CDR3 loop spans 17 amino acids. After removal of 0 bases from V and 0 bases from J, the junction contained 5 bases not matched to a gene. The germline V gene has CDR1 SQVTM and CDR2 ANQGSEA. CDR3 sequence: CSVEDQGQGALNTEAFF. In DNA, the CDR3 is TGCAGCGTTGAAGATCAGGGACAGGGGGCCTTGAACACTGAAGCTTTCTTT. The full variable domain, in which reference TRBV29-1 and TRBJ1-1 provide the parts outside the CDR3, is SAVISQKPSRDICQRGTSLTIQCQVDSQVTMMFWYRQQPGQSLTLIATANQGSEATYESGFVIDKFPISRPNLTFSTLTVSNMSPEDSSIYLCSVEDQGQGALNTEAFFGQGTRLTVV.

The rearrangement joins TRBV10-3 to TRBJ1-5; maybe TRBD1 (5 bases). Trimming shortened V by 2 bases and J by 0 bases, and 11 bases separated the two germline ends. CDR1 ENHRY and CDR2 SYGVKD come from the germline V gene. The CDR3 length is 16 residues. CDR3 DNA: TGTGCCATCAGTGAGGCAGGGCCCTATAGCAATCAGCCCCAGCATTTT. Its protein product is CAISEAGPYSNQPQHF.

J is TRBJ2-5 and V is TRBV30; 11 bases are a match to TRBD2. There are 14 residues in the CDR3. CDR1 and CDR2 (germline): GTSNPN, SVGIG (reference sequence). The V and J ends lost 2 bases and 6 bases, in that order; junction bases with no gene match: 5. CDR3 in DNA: TGTGCCTGGAGTTCCACTAGCGGGAGACAGACCCAGTACTTC. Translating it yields CAWSSTSGRQTQYF.

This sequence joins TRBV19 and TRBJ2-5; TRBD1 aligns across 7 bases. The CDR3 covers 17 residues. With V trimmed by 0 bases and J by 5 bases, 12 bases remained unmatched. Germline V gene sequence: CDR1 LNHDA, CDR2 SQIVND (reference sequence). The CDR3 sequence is CASSIDFSTGRRETQYF. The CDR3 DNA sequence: TGTGCCAGTAGTATAGATTTCTCGACAGGGCGGAGGGAGACCCAGTACTTC.

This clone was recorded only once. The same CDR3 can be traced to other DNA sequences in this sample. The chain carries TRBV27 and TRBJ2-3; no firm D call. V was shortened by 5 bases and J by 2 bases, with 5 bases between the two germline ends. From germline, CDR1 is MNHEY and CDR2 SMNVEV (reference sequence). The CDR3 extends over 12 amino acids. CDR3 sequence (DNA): TGTGCCAGCAGTCCCTCCACAGATACGCAGTATTTT. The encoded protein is CASSPSTDTQYF.

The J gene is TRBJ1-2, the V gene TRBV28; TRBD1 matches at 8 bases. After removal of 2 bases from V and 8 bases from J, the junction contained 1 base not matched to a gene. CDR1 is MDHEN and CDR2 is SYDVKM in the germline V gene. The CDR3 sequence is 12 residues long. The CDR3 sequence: CASSLGDRGYTF. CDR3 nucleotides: TGTGCCAGCAGTTTAGGGGACAGGGGCTACACCTTC.